The T cell receptor beta chain described here comes from a study of blood T cell repertoires in COVID-19. Those enrolled, adults aged roughly 18 to 89 years, came from about 24 US areas. Clinical history as reported by participants underpinned cohort assignment. Germline-derived CDR1 and CDR2 are MDHEN and SYDVKM. The CDR3 covers 15 residues. The J segment lost 4 bases and the V segment lost 1 base, leaving 3 bases of the junction unmatched. The table came from immunoSEQ multiplex PCR; TCRdb's copy has only in-frame clones and leaves some out. The sample contains 300,000 to 400,000 clones, about 86% of which appear only once.

The sequencing sample was made of PBMCs or T cells enriched from blood (not recorded which). This sequence joins TRBV28 and TRBJ2-3, with TRBD1 identical over 9 bases. The source is a middle-aged woman with acute COVID-19. This chain's CDR3 is CASSLFGTGSDTQYF. For the CDR3, the DNA is TGTGCCAGCAGTTTATTCGGGACAGGGTCAGATACGCAGTATTTT.